These 20 T cell receptor beta chains share one sample of origin, sequenced in a study of human T cells and chemical hapten exposure listed by TCRdb under 2021. The library was obtained by RACE. Sequencing took place on a NextSeq 500. TCRdb redid the processing of the public reads, applying fastp at Q25 and MiXCR, and retained in-frame beta chains. Each CDR3 protein gets just one entry, which takes the most common genes and DNA from the rows behind it. This sample comprises roughly 56,000 distinct CDR3 sequences, approximately 9.7% of them detected only once. The ten most abundant clones make up roughly 9% of the sample. Taken with the paper, the label for time point translates to: pre-sensitization, week 0. The treatment or condition label of this sample denotes: therapeutic diphenylcyclopropenone sensitization with weekly scalp DPC. Total RNA was extracted from unfractionated whole blood that had been collected in Tempus Blood RNA tubes.

The input for sequencing was whole blood, taken in connection with sensitization to the hapten diphenylcyclopropenone (DPC). All receptors come from a woman in her twenties or thirties with alopecia areata. Some clones in this sample may be carry-over from other donors' samples.

This clonotype was recorded at least ten times. The gene calls are TRBV3-1 and TRBJ2-4, with TRBD1 identical over 9 bases. CDR3 length equals 16 residues. Germline V gene lookup returns CDR1 LGHDT and CDR2 YNNKEL (reference sequence). V was clipped by 4 bases and J by 0 bases; unmatched bases: 4. CDR3 protein: CASSRGTGIAKNIQYF. The DNA of the CDR3 is TGTGCCAGCAGCCGGGGGACAGGGATAGCCAAAAACATTCAGTACTTC. Looking up the rest from reference TRBV3-1 and TRBJ2-4 gives the full variable domain: DTAVSQTPKYLVTQMGNDKSIKCEQNLGHDTMYWYKQDSKKFLKIMFSYNNKELIINETVPNRFSPKSPDKAHLNLHINSLELGDSAVYFCASSRGTGIAKNIQYFGAGTRLSVL.

The chain is built from TRBV29-1 and TRBJ1-5; weak D call: TRBD1 (5 bases). V gave up 2 bases and J gave up 1 base, with 6 bases separating them. This CDR3 is built from 13 residues. Germline-derived CDR1 and CDR2 are SQVTM and ANQGSEA. CDR3 DNA: TGCAGCGTTGAATGGGGGAGCAATCAGCCCCAGCATTTT. It is translated as CSVEWGSNQPQHF.

The V call is TRBV5-1, the J call TRBJ2-3; weak D call: TRBD1 (6 bases). Per germline, CDR1 SGHRS and CDR2 YFSETQ. V was cut by 2 bases and J by 2 bases, with 12 bases left in between. The CDR3 consists of 15 residues. The CDR3 loop is CASSFQGGITDTQYF. CDR3 nucleotides: TGCGCCAGCAGCTTTCAAGGGGGAATCACAGATACGCAGTATTTT.

Here the CDR3 DNA reads TGTGCCAGCAGCCCCCAGGGGCGGGCCAAAAACATTCAGTACTTC. Protein: CASSPQGRAKNIQYF. The rearrangement uses TRBV12-3 or TRBV12-4 and TRBJ2-4, with D perhaps matching TRBD1 (6 bases). The CDR3 loop spans 15 amino acids. Trimming took 6 bases from V and 1 from J, leaving 13 bases between them.

This clonotype turned up a few times. The chain recombines TRBV5-5 with TRBJ1-2, with 9 bases fitting TRBD1. This CDR3 is 14 amino acids long. CDR1 and CDR2 (germline): SGHKS, YYEKEE (reference sequence). The V and J ends lost 6 bases and 8 bases, in that order; junction bases with no gene match: 11. CDR3 DNA: TGTGCCAGCACCCAGGGACAGGGAGTAGAGGGCTACACCTTC. Its protein is CASTQGQGVEGYTF.

The genes are TRBV5-1 and TRBJ2-2; 7 bases agree with TRBD1. The CDR3 spans 15 residues. CDR1 and CDR2 from the germline V gene are SGHRS and YFSETQ. After removal of 4 bases from V and 4 bases from J, the junction contained 7 bases not matched to a gene. CDR3 sequence: CASSPAGQATGELFF. The CDR3 bases are TGCGCCAGCAGCCCCGCCGGACAGGCCACCGGGGAGCTGTTTTTT.

This clonotype was picked up many times. The rearrangement uses TRBV6-1 and TRBJ2-2, with D tentatively TRBD1 (5 bases). Germline values: CDR1 MNHNS, CDR2 SASEGT. This CDR3 is built from 14 residues. The V end lost 7 bases, the J end lost 3 bases, and 12 bases lay between the germline ends. The CDR3 loop reads CASKQGADTGELFF. The CDR3 DNA reads as TGTGCCAGCAAACAAGGGGCCGACACCGGGGAGCTGTTTTTT.

The chain recombines TRBV6-2 or TRBV6-3 with TRBJ2-1, with D possibly matching TRBD1 (6 bases). This CDR3 region has 12 residues. Trimming took 5 bases from V and 15 from J, leaving 17 bases between them. Germline V gives CDR1 MNHEY, CDR2 SVGEGT. The CDR3 region is CASSPVEQGWFF. The CDR3 DNA reads TGTGCCAGCAGTCCGGTGGAACAGGGTTGGTTCTTC.

The V gene is TRBV25-1, the J gene TRBJ1-2, with 7 bases aligning to TRBD1. CDR3 length: 13 amino acids. Germline V lookup: CDR1 MGHDK, CDR2 SYGVNS. The trim removed 5 bases at V and 5 bases at J, leaving 5 bases unmatched. DNA of the CDR3: TGTGCCAGCAGTCCCGGGACAGCTTATGGCTACACCTTC. It specifies CASSPGTAYGYTF.

There are a few counts of this clonotype. This chain joins TRBV6-5 and TRBJ2-6, with TRBD1 as a possible D gene (5 bases). The germline V gene encodes CDR1 MNHEY and CDR2 SVGAGI. With 6 bases removed from V and 0 bases from J, the gap between germline ends came to 18 bases. CDR3 length: 18 amino acids. The chain's CDR3 is CASRSKLGPSSGANVLTF. Written as DNA, the CDR3 is TGTGCCAGCAGGTCGAAATTGGGGCCCTCCTCTGGGGCCAACGTCCTGACTTTC.

This clonotype was observed a handful of times. This sequence joins TRBV5-1 and TRBJ2-2; D perhaps matches TRBD2 (6 bases). Germline values: CDR1 SGHRS, CDR2 YFSETQ. V lost 4 bases and J lost 1, with 14 bases in between. The CDR3 consists of 16 residues. CDR3 amino acids: CASSPWTTKNTGELFF. CDR3 nucleotide sequence: TGCGCCAGCAGCCCCTGGACTACTAAGAACACCGGGGAGCTGTTTTTT.

This clonotype was counted only a few times. The CDR3 sequence is CSGLGGYNEQFF. Here the CDR3 DNA reads TGCAGTGGACTGGGAGGGTACAATGAGCAGTTCTTC. The chain recombines TRBV20-1 with TRBJ2-1, with 7 bases matching TRBD2. Trimming removed 7 bases from V and 4 bases from J; junction bases left unmatched: 4. The CDR3 loop spans 12 amino acids. The germline CDR1 and CDR2 sequences are DFQATT and SNEGSKA (reference sequence).

This clonotype was seen only a few times. The J gene is TRBJ1-1, the V gene TRBV6-2 or TRBV6-3, with no clear D. V was clipped by 8 bases and J by 6 bases, with 13 bases between them. Germline CDR1 reads MNHEY; CDR2 reads SVGEGT. CDR3 length: 12 residues. The CDR3: CASAKGEAEAFF. The DNA for the CDR3 is TGTGCCAGCGCGAAGGGAGAAGCTGAAGCTTTCTTT.

This chain connects TRBV12-3 or TRBV12-4 to TRBJ2-7; D may be TRBD2 (5 bases). Trimming left V 7 bases short and J 4 bases short, with 23 bases between. The CDR3 consists of 16 residues. CDR3 loop: CASNLRGSFSQYEQYF. The CDR3 DNA is TGTGCCAGCAACCTAAGAGGGTCCTTTTCCCAATACGAGCAGTACTTC.

In its sample, this clonotype was seen a few times. The J gene is TRBJ2-7, the V gene TRBV6-5; no firm D call. The CDR3 is 12 residues long. The V gene's germline CDR1 is MNHEY and CDR2 SVGAGI. Trimming stripped 6 bases from V and 7 bases from J, with 13 bases between. The CDR3 DNA sequence: TGTGCCAGCAGCGAAGGGCGAGGTGAGCAGTACTTC. This translates into CASSEGRGEQYF.

A few counts support this clonotype. The chain recombines TRBV2 with TRBJ2-7; 10 nucleotides align to TRBD2. The trim removed 4 bases at V and 2 bases at J, leaving 2 bases unmatched. The germline V gene has CDR1 SNHLY and CDR2 FYNNEI. The CDR3 runs 14 residues. The chain's CDR3 is CASSVLAGAYEQYF. The CDR3 bases are TGTGCCAGCAGTGTCCTAGCGGGGGCCTACGAGCAGTACTTC.

Ten or more counts support this clonotype. The chain employs TRBV3-1 and TRBJ1-1, with no clear D. The CDR3 runs to 14 residues. CDR1 is LGHDT, CDR2 YNNKEL, per germline (reference sequence). The V end lost 2 bases, the J end lost 1 base, and 8 bases lay between the germline ends. The CDR3 loop is CASSQFKENTEAFF. The CDR3 DNA follows: TGTGCCAGCAGCCAATTTAAAGAGAACACTGAAGCTTTCTTT.

This clonotype came up a few times. The chain employs TRBV19 and TRBJ1-6; maybe TRBD1 (5 bases). CDR1 is LNHDA, CDR2 SQIVND, per germline (reference sequence). The CDR3 is 14 residues long. V was pared by 7 bases and J by 10 bases, with 17 bases between. CDR3 nucleotide sequence: TGTGCCAGTAACCTTCTCGGGGACGGGTCACCCCTCCACTTT. This encodes CASNLLGDGSPLHF.

This clonotype has a handful of counts. The chain has TRBV20-1 and TRBJ2-3; D is perhaps TRBD1 or TRBD2 (5 bases each). V was pared by 2 bases and J by 5 bases, with 23 bases between. Per germline, CDR1 DFQATT and CDR2 SNEGSKA (reference sequence). The CDR3 loop spans 17 amino acids. The CDR3: CSARSGPWLACGDTQYF. CDR3 sequence (DNA): TGCAGTGCTAGATCGGGACCGTGGCTTGCATGTGGAGATACGCAGTATTTT.

In its sample, this clonotype was seen a few times. The rearrangement uses TRBV10-3 and TRBJ2-2, with D perhaps being TRBD1 or TRBD2 (5 bases each). The germline CDR1 and CDR2 sequences are ENHRY and SYGVKD. Between the trimmed V and J ends, which lost 6 bases and 2 bases, there was a span of 13 bases. CDR3 size: 15 residues. CDR3 region: CAISSGRTNTGELFF. For the CDR3, the DNA is TGTGCCATCAGCTCGGGACGGACAAACACCGGGGAGCTGTTTTTT.